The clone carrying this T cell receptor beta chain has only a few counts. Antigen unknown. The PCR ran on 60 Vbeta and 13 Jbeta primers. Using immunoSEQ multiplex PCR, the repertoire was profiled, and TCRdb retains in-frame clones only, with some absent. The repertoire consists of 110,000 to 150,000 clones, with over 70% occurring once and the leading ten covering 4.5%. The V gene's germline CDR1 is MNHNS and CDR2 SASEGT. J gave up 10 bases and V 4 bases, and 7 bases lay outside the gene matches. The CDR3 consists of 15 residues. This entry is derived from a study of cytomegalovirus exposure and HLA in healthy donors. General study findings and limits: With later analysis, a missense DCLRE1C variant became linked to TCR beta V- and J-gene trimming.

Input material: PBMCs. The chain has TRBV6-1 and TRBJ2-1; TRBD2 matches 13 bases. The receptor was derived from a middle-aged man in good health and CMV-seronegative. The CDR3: CASSGGTSGASEQFF. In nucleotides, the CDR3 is TGTGCCAGCAGTGGGGGGACTAGCGGGGCCTCCGAGCAGTTCTTC.